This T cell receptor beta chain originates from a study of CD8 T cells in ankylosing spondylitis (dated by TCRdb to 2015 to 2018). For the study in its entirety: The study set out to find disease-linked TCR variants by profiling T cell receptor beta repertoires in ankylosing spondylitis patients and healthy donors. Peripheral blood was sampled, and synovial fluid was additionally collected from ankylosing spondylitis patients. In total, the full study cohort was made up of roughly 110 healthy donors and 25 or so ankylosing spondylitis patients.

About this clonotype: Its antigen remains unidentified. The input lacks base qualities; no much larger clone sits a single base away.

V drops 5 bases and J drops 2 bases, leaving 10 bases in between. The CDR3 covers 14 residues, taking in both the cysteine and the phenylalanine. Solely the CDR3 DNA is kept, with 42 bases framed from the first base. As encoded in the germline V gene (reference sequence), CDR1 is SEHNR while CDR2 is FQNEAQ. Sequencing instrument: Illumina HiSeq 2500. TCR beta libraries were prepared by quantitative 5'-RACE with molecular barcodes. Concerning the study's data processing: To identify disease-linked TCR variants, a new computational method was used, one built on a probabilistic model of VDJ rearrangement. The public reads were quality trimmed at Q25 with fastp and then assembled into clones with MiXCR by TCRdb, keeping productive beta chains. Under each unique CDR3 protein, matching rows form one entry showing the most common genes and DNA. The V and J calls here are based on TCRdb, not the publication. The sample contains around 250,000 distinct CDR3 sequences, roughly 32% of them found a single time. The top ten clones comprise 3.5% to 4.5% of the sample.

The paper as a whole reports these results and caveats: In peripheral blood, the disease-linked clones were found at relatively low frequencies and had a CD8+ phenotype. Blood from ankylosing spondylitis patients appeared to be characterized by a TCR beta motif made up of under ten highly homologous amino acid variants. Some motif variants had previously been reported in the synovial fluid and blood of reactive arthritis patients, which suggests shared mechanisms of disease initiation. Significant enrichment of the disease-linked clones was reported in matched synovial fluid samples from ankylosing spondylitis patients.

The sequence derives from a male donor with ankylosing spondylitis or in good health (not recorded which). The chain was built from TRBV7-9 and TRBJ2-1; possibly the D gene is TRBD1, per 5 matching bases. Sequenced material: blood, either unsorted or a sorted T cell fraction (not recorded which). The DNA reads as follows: TGTGCCAGCAGCCAGGACACGACCTACAATGAGCAGTTCTTC. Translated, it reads CASSQDTTYNEQFF.